The clone carrying this T cell receptor beta chain has more than one count but fewer than ten. Antigen: not known. All gene names here are mouse names. The sequence runs out 1 residue before the end of the CDR3; the remainder is reconstructed from the germline J gene. The time point was: mouse harvest day 14 after allogeneic transplant. The graft held 10^6 splenic CD5+ T cells and 10^7 T-cell-depleted bone marrow cells. Mice had MHC-mismatched B6 into BALB/c GVHD, sampled day 7 or 14. The sample belongs to a study of tissue T cells after allogeneic stem cell transplantation. Study observations and caveats: Anatomically similar tissues had similar TCR repertoires within each patient. Tissue-detected TCR repertoire was only partly captured by blood and spleen T cells.

The germline V gene has CDR1 KGHPV and CDR2 FQNQEV (reference sequence). Trimming stripped 6 bases from V and 0 bases from J, with 12 bases between. This CDR3 has 15 residues. CDR3 sequences, V/J genes, frequencies and template counts came from survey-depth TCRbeta sequencing. The method was immunoSEQ multiplex PCR; TCRdb's version includes in-frame clones alone and lacks a portion of them. This table holds 7,000 to 8,000 clones, around 37% found once. This receptor was identified in a female BALB/c mouse given C57BL/6 T cells with graft-versus-host disease after an allogeneic hematopoietic cell transplant. The chain is built from TRBV26 and TRBJ1-3; TRBD1 might be the D (6 bases). Sequencing was performed on skin. The DNA read from the CDR3 is TGTGCCAGCAGCCCCAGGGGCCGTTCTGGAAATACGCTCTAT. Residues: CASSPRGRSGNTLY. The CDR3 as a whole reads CASSPRGRSGNTLYF.